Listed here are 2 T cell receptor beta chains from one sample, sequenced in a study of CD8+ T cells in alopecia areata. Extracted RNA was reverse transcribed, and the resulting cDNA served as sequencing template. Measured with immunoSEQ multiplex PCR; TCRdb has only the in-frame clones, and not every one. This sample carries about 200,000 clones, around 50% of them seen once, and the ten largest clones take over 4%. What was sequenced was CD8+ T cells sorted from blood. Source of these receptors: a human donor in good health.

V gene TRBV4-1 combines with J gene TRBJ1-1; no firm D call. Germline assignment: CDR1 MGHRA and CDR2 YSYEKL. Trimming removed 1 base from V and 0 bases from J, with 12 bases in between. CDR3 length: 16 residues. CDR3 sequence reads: CASSQAPPTMNTEAFF. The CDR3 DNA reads TGCGCCAGCAGCCAAGCCCCTCCAACCATGAACACTGAAGCTTTCTTT.

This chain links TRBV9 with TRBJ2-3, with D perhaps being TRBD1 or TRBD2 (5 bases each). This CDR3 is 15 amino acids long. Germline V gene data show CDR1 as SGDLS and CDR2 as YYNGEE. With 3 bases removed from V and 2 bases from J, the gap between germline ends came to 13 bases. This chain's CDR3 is CASSEVGTDTDTQYF. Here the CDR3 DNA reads TGTGCCAGCAGCGAGGTTGGGACGGACACAGATACGCAGTATTTT.